This T cell receptor beta chain originates from a study of blood T cell repertoires in COVID-19. Study-level background: Sites in the United States, Italy and Spain provided acute and convalescent COVID-19 samples. Sample material is recorded as cDNA or gDNA derived from T cells, B-cell-depleted T cells, or PBMCs.

While infection was still active, Seattle patients were enrolled and then followed longitudinally. The germline V gene has CDR1 MGHDK and CDR2 SYGVNS. There are 11 residues in the CDR3. The V gene lost 4 bases and the J gene lost 7 bases, with 7 bases spanning the gap. As originally analysed: Cell counts per sample came from amplifying reference gene primers. Using immunoSEQ multiplex PCR, the repertoire was profiled, and TCRdb retains in-frame clones only, with some absent. D and trimming were read from the DNA, whereas the V and J calls and clone size are those reported in that table. The sample has 300,000 to 350,000 clones, 85% to 90% seen once.

The chain is built from TRBV25-1 and TRBJ1-2, with D tentatively TRBD1 (6 bases). The sequence derives from a woman aged 40 to 50 with COVID-19, enrolled during active disease. The sample consisted of peripheral blood. CDR3 protein: CASSGGGGYTF. For the CDR3, the DNA is TGTGCCAGCAGTGGAGGGGGTGGCTACACCTTC.